The table lists the clone carrying this T cell receptor beta chain with many counts. Its antigen is currently unknown. The data were taken from a study of T cells in Graves' hyperthyroidism and ophthalmopathy. Study-level points and caveats: Most clonotypes that expanded in the thyroid above 0.001 also showed up in blood.

Amplification yielded TCR beta CDR3 regions, with RNA transcripts as the source. TCR CDR3 regions were first amplified by RT-PCR with HTBI primers. TCRdb recomputed calls from the multiplex PCR reads with MiXCR, one row per CDR3 protein. The repertoire has over 500,000 distinct CDR3 sequences, about 45% of them found once; the top ten carry about two fifths. The specimen sequenced was peripheral blood or thyroid tissue (not recorded which). This receptor was taken from an adult woman with Graves' disease, either hyperthyroidism or ophthalmopathy (not recorded which).

The CDR3 is CASSLSTGEIGYTF. CDR3 in DNA: TGTGCCAGCAGTCTTTCGACAGGGGAGATTGGCTACACCTTC. The chain is built from TRBV2 and TRBJ1-2; the match to TRBD1 covers 8 bases. In germline, CDR1 is SNHLY, CDR2 FYNNEI. V dropped 5 bases and J dropped 7; count of bases not matched to a gene: 9. The CDR3 loop spans 14 amino acids.